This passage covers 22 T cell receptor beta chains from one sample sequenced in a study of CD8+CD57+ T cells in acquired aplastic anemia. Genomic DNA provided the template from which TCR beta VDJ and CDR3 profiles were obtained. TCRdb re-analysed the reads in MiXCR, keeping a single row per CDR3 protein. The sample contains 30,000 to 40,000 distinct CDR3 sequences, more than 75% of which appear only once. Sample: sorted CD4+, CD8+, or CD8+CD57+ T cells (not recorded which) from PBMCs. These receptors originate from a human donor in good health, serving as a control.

CDR3 sequence reads: CASSGPGQGEKLFF. CDR3 nucleotide sequence: TGTGCCAGCAGCGGACCGGGACAGGGGGAAAAACTGTTTTTT. The V and J genes are TRBV7-2 and TRBJ1-4; TRBD1 aligns across 10 bases. Germline assignment: CDR1 SGHTA and CDR2 FQGNSA. The ends lost 5 bases at V and 8 bases at J; junction bases unmatched: 5. The CDR3 has 14 amino acids.

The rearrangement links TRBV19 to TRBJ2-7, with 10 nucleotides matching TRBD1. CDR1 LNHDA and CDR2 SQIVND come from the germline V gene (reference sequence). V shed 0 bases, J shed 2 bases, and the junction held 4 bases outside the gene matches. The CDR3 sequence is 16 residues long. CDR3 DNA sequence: TGTGCCAGTAGTATAGACCGCGGGACAGGGGCCTACGAGCAGTACTTC. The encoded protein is CASSIDRGTGAYEQYF.

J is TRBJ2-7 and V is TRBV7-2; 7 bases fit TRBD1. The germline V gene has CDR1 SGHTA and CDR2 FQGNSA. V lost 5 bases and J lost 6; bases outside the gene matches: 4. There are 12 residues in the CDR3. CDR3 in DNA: TGTGCCAGCAGCGGAACAGGGGTCGAGCAGTACTTC. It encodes CASSGTGVEQYF.

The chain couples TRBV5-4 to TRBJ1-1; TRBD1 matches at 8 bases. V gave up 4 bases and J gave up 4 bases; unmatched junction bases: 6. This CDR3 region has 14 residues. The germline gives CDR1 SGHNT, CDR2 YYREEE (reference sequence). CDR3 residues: CASSTQGGGTEAFF. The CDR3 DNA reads TGTGCCAGCAGCACACAGGGGGGGGGCACTGAAGCTTTCTTT.

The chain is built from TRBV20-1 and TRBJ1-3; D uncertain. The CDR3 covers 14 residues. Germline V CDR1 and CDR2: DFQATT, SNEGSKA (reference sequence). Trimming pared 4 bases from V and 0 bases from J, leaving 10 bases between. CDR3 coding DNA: TGCAGTGCTAAACAGCCGTACTCTGGAAACACCATATATTTT. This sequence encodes CSAKQPYSGNTIYF.

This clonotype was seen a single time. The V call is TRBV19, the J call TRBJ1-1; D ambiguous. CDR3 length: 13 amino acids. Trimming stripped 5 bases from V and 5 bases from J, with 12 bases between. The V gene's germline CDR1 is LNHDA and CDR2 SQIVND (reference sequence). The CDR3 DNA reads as TGTGCCAGTAGTCCAAGGTTGGAAACTGAAGCTTTCTTT. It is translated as CASSPRLETEAFF.

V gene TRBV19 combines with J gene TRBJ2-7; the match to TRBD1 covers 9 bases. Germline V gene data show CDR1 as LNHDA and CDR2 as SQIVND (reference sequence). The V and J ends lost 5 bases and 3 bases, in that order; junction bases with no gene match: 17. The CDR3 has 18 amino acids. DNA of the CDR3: TGTGCCAGTAGTCCTGACCGTTATAAGGGACAGGGCGGCTACGAGCAGTACTTC. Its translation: CASSPDRYKGQGGYEQYF.

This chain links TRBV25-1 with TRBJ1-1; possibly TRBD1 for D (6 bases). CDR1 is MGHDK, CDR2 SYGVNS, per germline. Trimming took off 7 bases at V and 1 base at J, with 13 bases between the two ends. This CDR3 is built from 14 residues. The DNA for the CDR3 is TGTGCCAGCACGTACGGAGGGGGGAACACTGAAGCTTTCTTT. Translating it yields CASTYGGGNTEAFF.

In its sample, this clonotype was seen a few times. The CDR3 loop reads CASSLGVTDTQYF. CDR3 in DNA: TGTGCCAGCAGTCTGGGAGTCACAGATACGCAGTATTTT. The chain is built from TRBV12-3 or TRBV12-4 and TRBJ2-3; a weak D match, TRBD2 (5 bases). V lost 5 bases to trimming and J lost 2 bases, with 8 bases between them. CDR3 size: 13 residues.

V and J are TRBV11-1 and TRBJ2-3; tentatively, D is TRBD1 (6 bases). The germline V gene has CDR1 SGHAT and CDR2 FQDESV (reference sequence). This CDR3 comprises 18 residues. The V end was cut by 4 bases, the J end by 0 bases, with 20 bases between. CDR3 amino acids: CASSSSRNRVNSTDTQYF. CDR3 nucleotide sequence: TGTGCCAGCAGCTCATCCAGAAACAGGGTGAACAGCACAGATACGCAGTATTTT.

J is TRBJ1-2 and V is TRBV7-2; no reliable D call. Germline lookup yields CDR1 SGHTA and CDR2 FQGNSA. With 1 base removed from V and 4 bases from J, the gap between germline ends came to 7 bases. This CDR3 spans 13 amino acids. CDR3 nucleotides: TGTGCCAGCAGCTTAGGAGGCAGCTATGGCTACACCTTC. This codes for CASSLGGSYGYTF.

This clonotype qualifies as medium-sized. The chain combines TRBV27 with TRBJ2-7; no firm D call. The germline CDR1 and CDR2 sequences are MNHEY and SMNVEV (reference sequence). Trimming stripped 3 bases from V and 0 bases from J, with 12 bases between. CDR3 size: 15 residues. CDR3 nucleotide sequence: TGTGCCAGCAGTTTGTCACAGTATAGCTCCTACGAGCAGTACTTC. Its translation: CASSLSQYSSYEQYF.

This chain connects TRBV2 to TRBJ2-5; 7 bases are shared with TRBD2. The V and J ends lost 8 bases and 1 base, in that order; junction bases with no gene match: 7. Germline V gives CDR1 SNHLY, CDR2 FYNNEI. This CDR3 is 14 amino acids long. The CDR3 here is CASAPLAAQETQYF. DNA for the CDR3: TGTGCCAGCGCCCCTCTAGCGGCCCAAGAGACCCAGTACTTC.

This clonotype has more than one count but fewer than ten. CDR3 nucleotides: TGTGCCAGTAGTATAGGATTTAGCAATCAGCCCCAGCATTTT. Protein sequence: CASSIGFSNQPQHF. This chain connects TRBV19 to TRBJ1-5; D ambiguous. The germline gives CDR1 LNHDA, CDR2 SQIVND (reference sequence). The CDR3 covers 14 residues. Trimming took off 1 base at V and 0 bases at J, with 4 bases between the two ends.

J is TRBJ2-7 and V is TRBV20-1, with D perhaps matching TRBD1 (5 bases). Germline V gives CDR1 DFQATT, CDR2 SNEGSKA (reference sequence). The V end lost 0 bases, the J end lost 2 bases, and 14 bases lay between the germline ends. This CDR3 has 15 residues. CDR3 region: CSAREVTVNTYEQYF. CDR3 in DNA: TGCAGTGCTAGAGAGGTGACAGTTAATACCTACGAGCAGTACTTC.

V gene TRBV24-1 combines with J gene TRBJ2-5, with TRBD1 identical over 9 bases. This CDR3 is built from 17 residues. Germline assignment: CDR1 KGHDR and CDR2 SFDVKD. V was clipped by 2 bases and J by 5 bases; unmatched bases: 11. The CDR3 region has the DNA TGTGCCACCAGTGATTCCAAAACAGGGGGCGCAAAGGAGACCCAGTACTTC. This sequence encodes CATSDSKTGGAKETQYF.

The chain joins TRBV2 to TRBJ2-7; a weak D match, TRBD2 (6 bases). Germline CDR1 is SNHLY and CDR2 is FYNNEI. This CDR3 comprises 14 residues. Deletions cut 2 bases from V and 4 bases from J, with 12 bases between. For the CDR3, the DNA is TGTGCCAGCAGTGAACCCGGGGGTGGGTACGAGCAGTACTTC. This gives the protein CASSEPGGGYEQYF.

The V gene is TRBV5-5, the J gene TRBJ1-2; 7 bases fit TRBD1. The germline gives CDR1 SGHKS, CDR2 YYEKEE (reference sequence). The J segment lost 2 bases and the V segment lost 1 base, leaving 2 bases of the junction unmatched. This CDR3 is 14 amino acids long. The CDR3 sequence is CASSLMTGNYGYTF. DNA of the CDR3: TGTGCCAGCAGCTTGATGACAGGGAACTATGGCTACACCTTC. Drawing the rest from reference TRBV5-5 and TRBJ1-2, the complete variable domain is DAGVTQSPTHLIKTRGQQVTLRCSPISGHKSVSWYQQVLGQGPQFIFQYYEKEERGRGNFPDRFSARQFPNYSSELNVNALLLGDSALYLCASSLMTGNYGYTFGSGTRLTVV.

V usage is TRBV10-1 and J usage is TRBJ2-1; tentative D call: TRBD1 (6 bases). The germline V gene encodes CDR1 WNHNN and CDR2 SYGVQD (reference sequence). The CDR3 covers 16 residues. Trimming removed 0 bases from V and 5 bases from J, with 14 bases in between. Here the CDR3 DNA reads TGCGCCAGCAGTGAGTCCCTAACAGGGAAACACAATGAGCAGTTCTTC. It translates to CASSESLTGKHNEQFF.

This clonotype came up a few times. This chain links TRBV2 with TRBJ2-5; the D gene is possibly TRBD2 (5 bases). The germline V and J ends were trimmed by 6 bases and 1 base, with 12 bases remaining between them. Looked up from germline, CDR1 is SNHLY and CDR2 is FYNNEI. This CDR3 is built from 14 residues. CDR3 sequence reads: CASRPRAAQETQYF. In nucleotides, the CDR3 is TGTGCCAGCAGGCCGAGGGCAGCCCAAGAGACCCAGTACTTC.

The CDR3 is CASLEVNQETQYF. The CDR3 DNA reads TGTGCCAGCTTAGAGGTAAACCAAGAGACCCAGTACTTC. This sequence joins TRBV2 and TRBJ2-5; D remains unclear. The CDR3 totals 13 residues. From germline, CDR1 is SNHLY and CDR2 FYNNEI. V lost 8 bases and J 0 bases, leaving 10 bases between the germline ends.

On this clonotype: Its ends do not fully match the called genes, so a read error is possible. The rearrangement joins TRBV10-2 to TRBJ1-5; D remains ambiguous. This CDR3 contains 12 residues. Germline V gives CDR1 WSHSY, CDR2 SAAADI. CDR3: CASSSTWEPQHF. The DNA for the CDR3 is TGTGCCAGCAGTTCCACTTGGGAGCCCCAGCATTTT.